Listed here are 26 T cell receptor beta chains from one sample, sequenced in a study of cytomegalovirus exposure and HLA in healthy donors. The PCR ran on 60 Vbeta and 13 Jbeta primers. Only in-frame clones appear in the TCRdb table, and some are missing; sequencing was by immunoSEQ multiplex PCR. In the table there are roughly 190,000 clones, 75% to 85% of which are singletons. Input material: PBMCs. The source is a woman aged 30 to 39 in good health and CMV-seropositive.

The V call is TRBV2, the J call TRBJ1-1; 8 bases are a match to TRBD1. Germline V gene lookup returns CDR1 SNHLY and CDR2 FYNNEI. The CDR3 extends over 13 amino acids. After removal of 6 bases from V and 4 bases from J, the junction contained 4 bases not matched to a gene. CDR3 in amino acids: CASRPQGVTEAFF. The CDR3 bases are TGTGCCAGCAGACCACAGGGGGTCACTGAAGCTTTCTTT.

The chain joins TRBV10-3 to TRBJ2-7, with TRBD1 matching over 8 bases. The V gene end was trimmed by 6 bases and the J gene end by 0 bases; junction bases not matched to a gene: 7. The CDR3 extends over 15 amino acids. From germline, CDR1 is ENHRY and CDR2 SYGVKD. The CDR3 bases are TGTGCCATCAGACAGGGGGACGATTTCTCCTACGAGCAGTACTTC. It codes for CAIRQGDDFSYEQYF.

This clone was counted only a few times. The gene calls are TRBV4-3 and TRBJ2-3; 8 positions match TRBD2. The CDR3 spans 16 residues. With V trimmed by 1 base and J by 3 bases, 6 bases remained unmatched. In germline, CDR1 is LGHNA, CDR2 YSLEER. The CDR3 nucleotides are TGCGCCAGCAGCCAAGCGAGCGGGAGACGAACAGATACGCAGTATTTT. Its translation is CASSQASGRRTDTQYF.

The V and J genes are TRBV11-2 and TRBJ1-3; weak D call: TRBD1 (6 bases). CDR3 size: 15 residues. Trimming took off 7 bases at V and 1 base at J, with 14 bases between the two ends. Germline V CDR1 and CDR2: SGHAT, FQNNGV. DNA of the CDR3: TGTGCCAGCACCCCGGACAGCGGTTCTGGAAACACCATATATTTT. Translating gives CASTPDSGSGNTIYF. The whole variable domain, remainder taken from reference TRBV11-2 and TRBJ1-3, is EAGVAQSPRYKIIEKRQSVAFWCNPISGHATLYWYQQILGQGPKLLIQFQNNGVVDDSQLPKDRFSAERLKGVDSTLKIQPAKLEDSAVYLCASTPDSGSGNTIYFGEGSWLTVV.

DNA of the CDR3: TGTGCCATCAGTGATCCTTCACTAGCGGGCACAGATACGCAGTATTTT. It yields the protein CAISDPSLAGTDTQYF. The V and J genes are TRBV10-3 and TRBJ2-3, with TRBD2 matching 8 bases. Unmatched junction bases numbered 6, after V lost 3 bases and J lost 1 base. The CDR3 is 16 amino acids. The germline gives CDR1 ENHRY, CDR2 SYGVKD.

V is TRBV19 and J is TRBJ1-2; a weak D match, TRBD1 (6 bases). The germline CDR1 and CDR2 sequences are LNHDA and SQIVND (reference sequence). V was shortened by 10 bases and J by 5 bases, with 32 bases between the two germline ends. This CDR3 is built from 18 residues. The chain's CDR3 is CATPSPYVFGTRVYGYTF. The CDR3 nucleotides are TGTGCCACCCCGAGTCCATACGTGTTTGGGACACGGGTATATGGCTACACCTTC. The full variable domain, in which reference TRBV19 and TRBJ1-2 provide the parts outside the CDR3, is DGGITQSPKYLFRKEGQNVTLSCEQNLNHDAMYWYRQDPGQGLRLIYYSQIVNDFQKGDIAEGYSVSREKKESFPLTVTSAQKNPTAFYLCATPSPYVFGTRVYGYTFGSGTRLTVV.

The chain carries TRBV19 and TRBJ1-6; 7 nucleotides align to TRBD1. CDR1 and CDR2 (germline): LNHDA, SQIVND (reference sequence). J was trimmed by 10 bases and V by 10 bases; bases with no gene match: 13. The CDR3 spans 14 residues. The CDR3 DNA follows: TGTGCCACCACGGGGACAGCCGTGGAATCACCCCTCCACTTT. It codes for CATTGTAVESPLHF.

CDR3 bases: TGCAGCGTTGAAGGCGAATCCTCCTACGAGCAGTACTTC. Residues: CSVEGESSYEQYF. V is TRBV29-1 and J is TRBJ2-7; D unclear. V was clipped by 1 base and J by 0 bases, with 7 bases between them. Germline V gives CDR1 SQVTM, CDR2 ANQGSEA. This CDR3 contains 13 residues.

This chain links TRBV11-2 with TRBJ2-7; D is ambiguous. From germline, CDR1 is SGHAT and CDR2 FQNNGV. The CDR3 consists of 12 residues. Trimming cost V 7 bases and J 0 bases, with 7 bases left between them. The CDR3 sequence is CASTSGSYEQYF. The CDR3 bases are TGTGCCAGCACCTCGGGCTCCTACGAGCAGTACTTC.

The chain combines TRBV13 with TRBJ2-5; 10 bases are a match to TRBD2. Per germline, CDR1 PRHDT and CDR2 FYEKMQ (reference sequence). This CDR3 is 17 amino acids long. Trimming took 1 base from V and 3 from J; bases not matched to a gene: 8. DNA of the CDR3: TGTGCCAGCAGCTTAGTAAGAGCGGGGGGGATCAAAGAGACCCAGTACTTC. Translation: CASSLVRAGGIKETQYF.

J is TRBJ1-2 and V is TRBV4-1; 7 nucleotides match TRBD1. V gave up 5 bases and J gave up 4 bases; unmatched junction bases: 13. The CDR3 is 16 amino acids. CDR1 is MGHRA, CDR2 YSYEKL, per germline. Here the CDR3 DNA reads TGCGCCAGCAGCTCCCCTGAGAGGGGGCGTCTCTATGGCTACACCTTC. It is translated as CASSSPERGRLYGYTF.

Concerning this clone itself: One junction end disagrees with the germline gene, perhaps due to a read error. CDR3 nucleotides: TGTTCCAGCAGCCGGGGGGACAGGGAAGAGACCCAGTACTTC. This gives the protein CSSSRGDREETQYF. The chain links TRBV7-9 to TRBJ2-5; 9 bases map to TRBD1. The CDR3 contains 14 residues. Germline CDR1 reads SEHNR; CDR2 reads FQNEAQ (reference sequence).

V usage is TRBV5-1 and J usage is TRBJ1-5; D gene uncertain. CDR1 and CDR2 from the germline V gene are SGHRS and YFSETQ. The length of the CDR3 is 16 residues. Trimming removed 4 bases at V and 0 bases at J, with 14 bases between. The CDR3 protein is CASSPRPVDSNQPQHF. In DNA form, the CDR3 reads TGCGCCAGCAGCCCCCGCCCAGTCGATAGCAATCAGCCCCAGCATTTT.

Turning to this clone: An end of the junction does not agree with germline; a read error may underlie this. V gene TRBV11-2 combines with J gene TRBJ2-5; 9 bases line up with TRBD1. Germline V gene data show CDR1 as SGHAT and CDR2 as FQNNGV. The CDR3 consists of 16 residues. CDR3: CASSSGGTGYQKTQYF. CDR3 bases: TGTGCCAGCAGCTCCGGGGGGACAGGGTACCAAAAGACCCAGTACTTC.

This sequence joins TRBV6-1 and TRBJ1-1; 10 nucleotides align to TRBD1. CDR3 length equals 12 residues. The V and J ends lost 6 bases and 5 bases, in that order; junction bases with no gene match: 0. The germline V gene encodes CDR1 MNHNS and CDR2 SASEGT. CDR3 sequence (DNA): TGTGCCAGCAGGGACAGGGGGACTGAAGCTTTCTTT. It yields the protein CASRDRGTEAFF.

This rearrangement joins TRBV6-5 to TRBJ2-7; TRBD2 agrees at 10 bases. Trimming took 5 bases from V and 6 from J; bases not matched to a gene: 4. There are 13 residues in the CDR3. Germline CDR1 and CDR2: MNHEY and SVGAGI. CDR3 nucleotide sequence: TGTGCCAGCAGTCCGGGACTAGCGACCGAGCAGTACTTC. This gives the protein CASSPGLATEQYF.

As concerns this clone: This CDR3 is also generated by other DNA sequences in the sample. The chain carries TRBV19 and TRBJ1-5; TRBD1 aligns across 8 bases. Trimming at V came to 4 bases and at J to 4 bases, leaving 3 bases not matched to a gene. The germline CDR1 and CDR2 sequences are LNHDA and SQIVND (reference sequence). CDR3 size: 14 residues. In DNA form, the CDR3 reads TGTGCCAGTAGTACCGGACAGGGTAATCAGCCCCAGCATTTT. Translation gives CASSTGQGNQPQHF.

Of note for this clone: Other DNA sequences in the same sample also yield this CDR3. The rearrangement links TRBV30 to TRBJ1-2; D may be TRBD1 (5 bases). Trimming removed 2 bases from V and 2 bases from J, with 9 bases in between. This CDR3 is 13 amino acids long. Per the germline V gene, CDR1 is GTSNPN and CDR2 is SVGIG (reference sequence). The DNA for the CDR3 is TGTGCCTGGAGTTTCACAGGAAACTATGGCTACACCTTC. Its translation: CAWSFTGNYGYTF.

The rearrangement links TRBV5-5 to TRBJ2-7, with 10 bases aligning to TRBD1. V shed 0 bases, J shed 0 bases, and the junction held 6 bases outside the gene matches. The CDR3 totals 17 residues. Germline lookup yields CDR1 SGHKS and CDR2 YYEKEE (reference sequence). The CDR3 DNA is TGTGCCAGCAGCTTGGTCCCAAGGACAGGGGGCTCCTACGAGCAGTACTTC. Its protein product is CASSLVPRTGGSYEQYF.

To note about this clone: This sample also contains other DNA sequences that code for the same CDR3. The V gene is TRBV7-3, the J gene TRBJ2-2; 8 positions match TRBD1. After removal of 4 bases from V and 6 bases from J, the junction contained 4 bases not matched to a gene. The length of the CDR3 is 14 residues. CDR1 is SGHTA and CDR2 is FQGTGA in the germline V gene. In DNA, the CDR3 is TGTGCCAGCAGCTCCCTGACAGGGGCCGGGGAGCTGTTTTTT. Translation gives CASSSLTGAGELFF.

J is TRBJ1-3 and V is TRBV7-8, with a possible D match to TRBD1 (5 bases). V was cut by 7 bases and J by 5 bases, with 15 bases left in between. Germline lookup yields CDR1 SGHVS and CDR2 FQNEAQ. CDR3 length: 14 amino acids. CDR3 DNA sequence: TGTGCCAGCACCCCTGGCGGGGGAAGAAACACCATATATTTT. Encoded protein: CASTPGGGRNTIYF.

The V gene is TRBV7-9, the J gene TRBJ2-3; no clear D. Between the trimmed V and J ends, which lost 5 bases and 1 base, there was a span of 7 bases. CDR3 length equals 13 residues. Germline V lookup: CDR1 SEHNR, CDR2 FQNEAQ (reference sequence). The CDR3 sequence is CASSKSGTDTQYF. The CDR3, as DNA: TGTGCCAGCAGCAAAAGCGGCACAGATACGCAGTATTTT.

Here the CDR3 DNA reads TGTGCCATCAGTCCGGACAGGGCTGGCAATGAGCAGTTCTTC. It codes for CAISPDRAGNEQFF. The chain combines TRBV10-3 with TRBJ2-1, with 8 nucleotides matching TRBD1. Trimming at V came to 5 bases and at J to 6 bases, leaving 6 bases not matched to a gene. The length of the CDR3 is 14 residues. Germline V gene lookup returns CDR1 ENHRY and CDR2 SYGVKD.

The CDR3 DNA sequence: TGCGCCAGCAGCGCGCCCGAGGGTAGCTATGAGCAGTTCTTC. Amino acids: CASSAPEGSYEQFF. The chain employs TRBV5-1 and TRBJ2-1, with D possibly being TRBD2 (5 bases). Trimming removed 4 bases at V and 8 bases at J, with 16 bases between. Germline CDR1 and CDR2: SGHRS and YFSETQ. This CDR3 has 14 amino acids.

This chain uses TRBV6-6 with TRBJ2-7; unclear D gene. The germline gives CDR1 MNHNY, CDR2 SVGAGI (reference sequence). The CDR3 contains 15 residues. Trimming pared 2 bases from V and 1 base from J, leaving 12 bases between. CDR3 residues: CASSYLTGLSYEQYF. The CDR3 nucleotides are TGTGCCAGCAGTTACCTTACCGGGTTATCCTACGAGCAGTACTTC.

J is TRBJ2-5 and V is TRBV29-1, with D tentatively TRBD1 (5 bases). V was clipped by 3 bases and J by 5 bases, with 7 bases between them. CDR3 length equals 11 residues. The germline V gene has CDR1 SQVTM and CDR2 ANQGSEA. The CDR3 nucleotides read TGCAGCGTTGATAAGGGGGAGACCCAGTACTTC. This codes for CSVDKGETQYF.